The 13 T cell receptor beta chains below were found in one sample sequenced in a study of control samples from healthy donors and cancer patients. Profiled with immunoSEQ multiplex PCR; TCRdb holds only in-frame clones, not every one. Among 150,000 to 170,000 clones listed, roughly 94% were seen once. Sequenced input: blood. Receptors originate from a man aged 35 to 55 in good health.

This chain joins TRBV6-5 and TRBJ1-6; TRBD1 agrees at 9 bases. This CDR3 has 13 amino acids. The germline V gene has CDR1 MNHEY and CDR2 SVGAGI. Trimming removed 5 bases from V and 11 bases from J; junction bases left unmatched: 4. The CDR3 DNA reads TGTGCCAGCAGTAAGGACAGGGGTACACCCCTCCACTTT. Its protein product is CASSKDRGTPLHF.

The CDR3 bases are TGTGCCAGCAGCCCAACCGGGACTAGAGGGACTGAAGCTTTCTTT. This sequence encodes CASSPTGTRGTEAFF. This rearrangement joins TRBV9 to TRBJ1-1, with a possible D match to TRBD1 (5 bases). The germline gives CDR1 SGDLS, CDR2 YYNGEE. The CDR3 extends over 15 amino acids. V gave up 4 bases and J gave up 5 bases, with 18 bases separating them.

The gene calls are TRBV6-6 and TRBJ2-3, with 10 bases identical to TRBD1. The germline V gene encodes CDR1 MNHNY and CDR2 SVGAGI (reference sequence). CDR3 length: 15 residues. Trimming took 6 bases from V and 4 from J; bases not matched to a gene: 7. The CDR3, as DNA: TGTGCCAGCAGGGACGGGACAGGGGCCGCAGATACGCAGTATTTT. Protein sequence: CASRDGTGAADTQYF.

This chain connects TRBV7-2 to TRBJ2-2; 14 positions agree with TRBD2. The germline CDR1 and CDR2 sequences are SGHTA and FQGNSA. V shed 5 bases, J shed 7 bases, and the junction held 3 bases outside the gene matches. The CDR3 contains 15 residues. The CDR3 DNA follows: TGTGCCAGCAGCCCAGGACTAGCGGGGGGCGGGGAGCTGTTTTTT. Translated: CASSPGLAGGGELFF.

The rearrangement links TRBV7-9 to TRBJ1-1, with 7 bases matching TRBD1. The length of the CDR3 is 15 residues. In germline, CDR1 is SEHNR, CDR2 FQNEAQ (reference sequence). The J segment lost 6 bases and the V segment lost 5 bases, leaving 12 bases of the junction unmatched. The CDR3 DNA reads TGTGCCAGCAGCCGCTCTACGACAGGGCCCTCTGAAGCTTTCTTT. Protein product: CASSRSTTGPSEAFF.

The genes are TRBV19 and TRBJ1-1; perhaps TRBD1 as D (6 bases). Trimming removed 6 bases from V and 0 bases from J, with 11 bases in between. The CDR3 extends over 14 amino acids. Germline values: CDR1 LNHDA, CDR2 SQIVND (reference sequence). CDR3 residues: CASRGARLNTEAFF. CDR3 bases: TGTGCCAGTAGGGGGGCGCGCCTGAACACTGAAGCTTTCTTT. Full variable domain (remainder filled in from reference TRBV19 and TRBJ1-1): DGGITQSPKYLFRKEGQNVTLSCEQNLNHDAMYWYRQDPGQGLRLIYYSQIVNDFQKGDIAEGYSVSREKKESFPLTVTSAQKNPTAFYLCASRGARLNTEAFFGQGTRLTVV.

This rearrangement joins TRBV27 to TRBJ1-6; D ambiguous. V lost 5 bases and J 5 bases, leaving 16 bases between the germline ends. The CDR3 is made up of 16 amino acids. Germline V gene sequence: CDR1 MNHEY, CDR2 SMNVEV (reference sequence). The CDR3 DNA sequence: TGTGCCAGCAGTCTTTCCCGGGTACCCAATAATTCACCCCTCCACTTT. It codes for CASSLSRVPNNSPLHF.

The rearrangement joins TRBV27 to TRBJ2-7; 8 positions agree with TRBD1. V gave up 2 bases and J gave up 0 bases; unmatched junction bases: 3. There are 15 residues in the CDR3. Germline CDR1 is MNHEY and CDR2 is SMNVEV (reference sequence). CDR3: CASSLKGQGSYEQYF. The CDR3, as DNA: TGTGCCAGCAGTTTAAAAGGACAGGGCTCCTACGAGCAGTACTTC.

This rearrangement joins TRBV10-2 to TRBJ1-5, with 7 bases aligning to TRBD1. V was pared by 0 bases and J by 3 bases, with 2 bases of the junction left unmatched. Germline V gene lookup returns CDR1 WSHSY and CDR2 SAAADI. This CDR3 has 15 amino acids. CDR3 region: CASSESGTDNQPQHF. The CDR3 coding sequence is TGCGCCAGCAGTGAGTCAGGGACAGACAATCAGCCCCAGCATTTT.

The V gene is TRBV5-8, the J gene TRBJ1-2; D unresolved. CDR1 SGHTS and CDR2 YDEGEE come from the germline V gene. This CDR3 region has 13 residues. V dropped 2 bases and J dropped 8 bases, with 13 bases sitting between them. CDR3 region: CASSFWRSQGYTF. CDR3 DNA sequence: TGTGCCAGCAGCTTCTGGCGGAGCCAGGGCTACACCTTC.

The J gene is TRBJ2-5, the V gene TRBV7-9; TRBD1 might be the D (6 bases). CDR3 size: 14 residues. Trimming removed 4 bases at V and 7 bases at J, with 16 bases between. Germline loops: CDR1 SEHNR, CDR2 FQNEAQ (reference sequence). The CDR3 region has the DNA TGTGCCAGCAGCTCCGCCCAGGGGCTCCGGACCCAGTACTTC. It yields the protein CASSSAQGLRTQYF.

The CDR3 region has the DNA TGTGCCACCAGTGATTTGGGCAGGGGCACAGATACGCAGTATTTT. As protein: CATSDLGRGTDTQYF. The rearrangement uses TRBV24-1 and TRBJ2-3; D might be TRBD1 (5 bases). CDR1 is KGHDR, CDR2 SFDVKD, per germline. The V end was cut by 0 bases, the J end by 1 base, with 7 bases between. The CDR3 length is 15 residues.

The gene calls are TRBV19 and TRBJ2-7; TRBD1 matches at 9 bases. CDR1 LNHDA and CDR2 SQIVND come from the germline V gene (reference sequence). The CDR3 consists of 15 residues. J gave up 4 bases and V 5 bases, and 9 bases lay outside the gene matches. In DNA, the CDR3 is TGTGCCAGTAGTTGGGGGACAGGGCCGGCGTACGAGCAGTACTTC. Translated: CASSWGTGPAYEQYF.